This T cell receptor (beta chain) appears in the sequencing data of a study of CD8 T cells in ankylosing spondylitis. Points from the study as a whole: Some motif variants were previously reported in reactive arthritis synovial fluid and blood. Fewer than 10 highly homologous variants formed a TCR beta motif that appeared characteristic of ankylosing spondylitis blood.

TCRdb passed the 5' RACE reads through MiXCR, listing each CDR3 protein once. This sample has under 850,000 distinct CDR3 sequences, with 15% to 20% found just once. This clonotype was detected only a few times. Antigen: not known. Per the germline V gene, CDR1 is LGHDT and CDR2 is YNNKEL (reference sequence). Trimming took 2 bases from V and 5 from J, leaving 9 bases between them. CDR3 length equals 13 residues. The V call is TRBV3-1, the J call TRBJ1-2; D remains unclear. The sequence was obtained from a male donor with ankylosing spondylitis. Sequences were obtained from blood, either unsorted or a sorted T cell fraction (not recorded which). The CDR3 DNA reads as TGTGCCAGCAGCCAACTGGCACCTTATGGCTACACCTTC. It translates to CASSQLAPYGYTF.